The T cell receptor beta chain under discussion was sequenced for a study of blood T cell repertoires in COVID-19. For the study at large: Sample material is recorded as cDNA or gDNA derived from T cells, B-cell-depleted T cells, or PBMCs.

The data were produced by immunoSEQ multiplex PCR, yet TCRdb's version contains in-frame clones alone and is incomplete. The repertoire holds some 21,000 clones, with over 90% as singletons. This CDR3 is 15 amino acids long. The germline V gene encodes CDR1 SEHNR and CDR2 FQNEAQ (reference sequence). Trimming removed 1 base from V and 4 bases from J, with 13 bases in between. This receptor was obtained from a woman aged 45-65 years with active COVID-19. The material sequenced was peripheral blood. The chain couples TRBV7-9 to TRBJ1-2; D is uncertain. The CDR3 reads CASSLGGVPIYGYTF. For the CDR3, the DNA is TGTGCCAGCAGCTTAGGCGGGGTACCAATCTATGGCTACACCTTC.